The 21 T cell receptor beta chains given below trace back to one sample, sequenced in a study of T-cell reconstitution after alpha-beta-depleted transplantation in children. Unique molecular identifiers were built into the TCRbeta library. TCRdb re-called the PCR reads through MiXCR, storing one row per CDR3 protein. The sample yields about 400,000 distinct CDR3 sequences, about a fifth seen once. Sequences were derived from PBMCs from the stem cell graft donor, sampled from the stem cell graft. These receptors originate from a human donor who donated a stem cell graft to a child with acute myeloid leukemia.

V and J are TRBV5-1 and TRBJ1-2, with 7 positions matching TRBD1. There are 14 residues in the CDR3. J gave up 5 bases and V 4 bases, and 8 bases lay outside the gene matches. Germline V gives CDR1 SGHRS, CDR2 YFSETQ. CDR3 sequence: CASSPLQTGYGYTF. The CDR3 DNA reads TGCGCCAGCAGCCCCCTCCAGACAGGGTATGGCTACACCTTC.

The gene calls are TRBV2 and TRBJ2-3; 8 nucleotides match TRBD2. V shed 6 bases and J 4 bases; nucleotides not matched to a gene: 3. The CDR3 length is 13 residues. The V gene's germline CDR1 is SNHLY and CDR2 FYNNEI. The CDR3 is CASSRAGADTQYF. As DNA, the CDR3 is TGTGCCAGCAGCCGAGCGGGAGCAGATACGCAGTATTTT.

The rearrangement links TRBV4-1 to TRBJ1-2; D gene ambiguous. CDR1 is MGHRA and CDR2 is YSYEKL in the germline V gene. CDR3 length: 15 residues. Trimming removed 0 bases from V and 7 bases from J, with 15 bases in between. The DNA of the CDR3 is TGCGCCAGCAGCCAAGATACTTCGGCTCTTCTTGGCTACACCTTC. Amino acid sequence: CASSQDTSALLGYTF.

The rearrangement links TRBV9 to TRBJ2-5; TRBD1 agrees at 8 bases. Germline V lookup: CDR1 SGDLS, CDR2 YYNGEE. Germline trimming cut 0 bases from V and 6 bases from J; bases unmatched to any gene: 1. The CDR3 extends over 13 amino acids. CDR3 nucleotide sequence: TGTGCCAGCAGCGTAGGACAGGGGAAGACCCAGTACTTC. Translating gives CASSVGQGKTQYF.

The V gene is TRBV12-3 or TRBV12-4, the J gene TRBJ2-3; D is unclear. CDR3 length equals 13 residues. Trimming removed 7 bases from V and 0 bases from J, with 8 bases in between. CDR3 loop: CASTSSSTDTQYF. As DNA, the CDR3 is TGTGCCAGCACTAGTTCTAGCACAGATACGCAGTATTTT.

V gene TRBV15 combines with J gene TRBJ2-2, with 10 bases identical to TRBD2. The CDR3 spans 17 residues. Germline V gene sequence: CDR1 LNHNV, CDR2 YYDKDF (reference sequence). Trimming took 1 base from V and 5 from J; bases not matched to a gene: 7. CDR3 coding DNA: TGTGCCACCAGCAGAGTCCCTCTAGCGGGAGATACCGGGGAGCTGTTTTTT. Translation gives CATSRVPLAGDTGELFF.

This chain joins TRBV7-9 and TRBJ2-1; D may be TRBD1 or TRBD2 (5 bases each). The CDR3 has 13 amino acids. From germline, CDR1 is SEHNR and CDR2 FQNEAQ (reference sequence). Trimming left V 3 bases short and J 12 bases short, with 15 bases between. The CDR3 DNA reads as TGTGCCAGCAGCTTCCGGGGCCCGGACGGGCAGTTCTTC. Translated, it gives CASSFRGPDGQFF.

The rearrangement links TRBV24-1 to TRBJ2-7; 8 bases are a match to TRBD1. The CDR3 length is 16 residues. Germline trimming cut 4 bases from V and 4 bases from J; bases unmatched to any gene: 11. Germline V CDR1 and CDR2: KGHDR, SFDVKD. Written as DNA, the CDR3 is TGTGCCACCAGTGACGGTGGACAGGGAAGGTTGTACGAGCAGTACTTC. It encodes CATSDGGQGRLYEQYF.

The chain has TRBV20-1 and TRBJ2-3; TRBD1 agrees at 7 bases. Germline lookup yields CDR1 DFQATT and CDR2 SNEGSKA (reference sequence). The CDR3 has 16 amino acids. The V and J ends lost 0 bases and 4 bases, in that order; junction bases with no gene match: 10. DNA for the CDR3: TGCAGTGCTAGAGATTTAGACAGGGTTTTCGCAGATACGCAGTATTTT. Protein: CSARDLDRVFADTQYF.

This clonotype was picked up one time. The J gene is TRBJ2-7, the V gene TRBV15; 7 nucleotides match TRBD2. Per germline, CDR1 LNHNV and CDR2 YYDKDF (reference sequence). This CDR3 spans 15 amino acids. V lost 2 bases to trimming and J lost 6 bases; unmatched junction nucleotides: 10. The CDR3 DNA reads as TGTGCCACCAGCAGAAACTGGGGGGGGGGAGTCGAGCAGTACTTC. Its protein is CATSRNWGGGVEQYF.

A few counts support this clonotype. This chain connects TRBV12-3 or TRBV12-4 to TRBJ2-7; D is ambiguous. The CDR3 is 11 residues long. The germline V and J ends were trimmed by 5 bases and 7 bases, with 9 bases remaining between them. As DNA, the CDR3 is TGTGCCAGCAGTACCACCCGGGAGCAGTACTTC. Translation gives CASSTTREQYF.

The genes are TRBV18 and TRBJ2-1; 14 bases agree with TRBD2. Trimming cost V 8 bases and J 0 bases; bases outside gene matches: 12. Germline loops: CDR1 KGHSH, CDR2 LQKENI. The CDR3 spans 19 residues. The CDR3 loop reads CASRPPGLAGVSSYNEQFF. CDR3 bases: TGTGCCAGCAGACCACCGGGACTAGCGGGAGTGAGCTCCTACAATGAGCAGTTCTTC.

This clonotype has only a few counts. Here the CDR3 reads CASSLLVGYEQYF. CDR3 bases: TGCGCCAGCAGCTTGCTGGTGGGCTACGAGCAGTACTTC. V and J are TRBV5-1 and TRBJ2-7; D unclear. Germline V gene lookup returns CDR1 SGHRS and CDR2 YFSETQ. The V and J ends lost 1 base and 3 bases respectively, with 8 bases between them. The CDR3 loop spans 13 amino acids.

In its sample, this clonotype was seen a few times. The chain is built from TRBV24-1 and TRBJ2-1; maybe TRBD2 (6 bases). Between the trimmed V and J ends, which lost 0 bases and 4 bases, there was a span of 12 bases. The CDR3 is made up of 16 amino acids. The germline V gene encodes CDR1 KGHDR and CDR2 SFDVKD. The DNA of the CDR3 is TGTGCCACCAGTGATTTGGGGGCTAGCGAGTACAATGAGCAGTTCTTC. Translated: CATSDLGASEYNEQFF.

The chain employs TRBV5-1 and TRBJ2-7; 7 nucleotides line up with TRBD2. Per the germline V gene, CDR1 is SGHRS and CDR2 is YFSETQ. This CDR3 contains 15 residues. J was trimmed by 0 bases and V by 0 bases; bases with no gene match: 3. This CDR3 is CASSLEGGGSYEQYF. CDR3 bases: TGCGCCAGCAGCTTGGAGGGCGGGGGCTCCTACGAGCAGTACTTC.

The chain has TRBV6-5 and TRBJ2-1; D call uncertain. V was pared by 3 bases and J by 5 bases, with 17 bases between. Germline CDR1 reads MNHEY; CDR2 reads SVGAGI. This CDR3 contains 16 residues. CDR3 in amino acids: CASSYTLGDTDNEQFF. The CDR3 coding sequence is TGTGCCAGCAGTTATACTTTAGGAGATACAGACAATGAGCAGTTCTTC.

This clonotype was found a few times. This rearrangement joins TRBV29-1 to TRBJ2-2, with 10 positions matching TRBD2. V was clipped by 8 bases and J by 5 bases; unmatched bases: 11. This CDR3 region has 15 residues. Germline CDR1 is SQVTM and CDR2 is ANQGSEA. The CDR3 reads CSTTSGDLETGELFF. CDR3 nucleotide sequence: TGCAGCACCACTAGCGGGGATCTAGAAACCGGGGAGCTGTTTTTT.

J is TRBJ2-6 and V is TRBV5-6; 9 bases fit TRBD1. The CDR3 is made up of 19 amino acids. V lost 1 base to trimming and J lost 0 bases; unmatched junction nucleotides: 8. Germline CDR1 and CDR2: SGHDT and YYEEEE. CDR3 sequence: CASSLRIGQGNSGANVLTF. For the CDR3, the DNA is TGTGCCAGCAGCTTGCGGATCGGACAGGGGAACTCTGGGGCCAACGTCCTGACTTTC.

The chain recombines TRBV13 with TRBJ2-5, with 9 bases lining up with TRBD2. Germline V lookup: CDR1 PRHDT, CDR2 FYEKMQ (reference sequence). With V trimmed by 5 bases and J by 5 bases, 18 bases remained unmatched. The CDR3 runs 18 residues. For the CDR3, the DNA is TGTGCCAGCAGCCCCCCGGTGATAGCGGGAGAAACCAAGGAGACCCAGTACTTC. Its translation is CASSPPVIAGETKETQYF.

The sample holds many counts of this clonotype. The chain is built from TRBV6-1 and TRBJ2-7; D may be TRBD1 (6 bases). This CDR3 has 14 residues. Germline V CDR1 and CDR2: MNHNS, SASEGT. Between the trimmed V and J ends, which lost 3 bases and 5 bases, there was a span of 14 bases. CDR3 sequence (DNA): TGTGCCAGCAGTGACCGATGGGGGCGAGACGAGCAGTACTTC. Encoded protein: CASSDRWGRDEQYF.

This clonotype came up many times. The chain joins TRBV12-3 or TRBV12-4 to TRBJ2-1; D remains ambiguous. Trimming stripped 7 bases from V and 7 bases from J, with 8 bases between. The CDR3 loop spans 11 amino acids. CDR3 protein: CASTYGNEQFF. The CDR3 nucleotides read TGTGCCAGCACCTACGGAAATGAGCAGTTCTTC.